Described below is a single T cell receptor beta chain sequence and its context. Its antigen is unknown. This specimen belongs to a study of T cell responses to AZD1222 COVID-19 vaccine. Clones were sequenced by immunoSEQ multiplex PCR, and TCRdb holds only the in-frame ones, with some missing. The table shows 100,000 to 120,000 clones, with roughly 86% occurring only once. The ends lost 7 bases at V and 9 bases at J; junction bases unmatched: 15. The length of the CDR3 is 15 residues. Per germline, CDR1 MDHEN and CDR2 SYDVKM. Whole-study findings and limits: Clonal diversity was possibly underestimated, and the donors were mostly white British, with more females. CD4 TCRs linked to vaccination spanned spike, dominating at 160-218 and 743-854. The reported proportion of spike-specific TCRs targeting unmutated variant regions was nearly half. Baseline antibody screening turned up just a handful of seropositive AZD1222 recipients.

The receptor was isolated from an adult in good health. Sample: peripheral blood, taken on day 0 of AZD1222 vaccination. The J gene is TRBJ2-1, the V gene TRBV28; TRBD1 aligns across 7 bases. For the CDR3, the DNA is TGTGCCAGCACCTGGGGACAGCCTGGGTATGGTGAGCAGTTCTTC. Protein: CASTWGQPGYGEQFF.